A selection of T cell receptor beta chains follows, all from one sample in a study of T cells after yellow fever vaccination. TCRdb passed the 5' RACE reads through MiXCR, listing each CDR3 protein once. The sample has 610,000 or so distinct CDR3 sequences; 9% to 15% are singletons. Sequencing was performed on PBMCs, taken on the day of the yellow fever booster vaccination. The source is a man younger than 45 who received the YFV17D yellow fever vaccine. Both conserved end residues are part of each CDR3. The D gene is left open where the match is weak. Not all rows give a size; the values are once, few, many and, for expanded clones, a class.

clone_size	d_call	cdr3_length	v_call	j_call	cdr3_aa	cdr3_nt
few	NA	11	TRBV20-1	TRBJ1-1	CSARSVAEAFF	TGCAGTGCTAGAAGCGTCGCTGAAGCTTTCTTT
NA	NA	13	TRBV7-2	TRBJ2-5	CASSTVLQETQYF	TGTGCCAGCAGCACAGTCCTCCAAGAGACCCAGTACTTC
few	NA	14	TRBV2	TRBJ2-7	CASSARTASYEQYF	TGTGCCAGCAGTGCTAGGACGGCCTCCTACGAGCAGTACTTC
few	TRBD2	15	TRBV7-2	TRBJ2-1	CASSLDGRAGNEQFF	TGTGCCAGCAGCTTAGATGGGAGGGCCGGCAATGAGCAGTTCTTC
NA	TRBD2	13	TRBV20-1	TRBJ2-5	CSARDLAGETQYF	TGCAGTGCTAGGGACCTAGCGGGAGAGACCCAGTACTTC
medium-sized	NA	20	TRBV2	TRBJ1-5	CASSDVAGQIFALGNQPQHF	TGTGCCAGCAGTGATGTGGCAGGACAAATTTTCGCCCTGGGGAATCAGCCCCAGCATTTT
few	TRBD1	11	TRBV7-9	TRBJ1-2	CASSFRGTENF	TGTGCCAGCAGCTTCAGAGGGACAGAGAACTTC
few	TRBD1	13	TRBV6-1	TRBJ2-7	CASSPTGYYEQYF	TGTGCCAGCAGCCCGACAGGGTACTACGAGCAGTACTTC
NA	TRBD1	15	TRBV11-2	TRBJ2-7	CASSLYSRGRYEQYF	TGTGCCAGCAGCTTATATTCCAGGGGGAGATACGAGCAGTACTTC
NA	NA	14	TRBV27	TRBJ2-7	CASVSFGTTGEQYF	TGTGCCAGCGTCTCTTTCGGGACAACCGGCGAGCAGTACTTC
few	NA	12	TRBV29-1	TRBJ1-2	CSVGSQNYGYTF	TGCAGCGTCGGAAGTCAAAACTATGGCTACACCTTC
many	NA	11	TRBV5-6	TRBJ2-7	CASSLFYEQYF	TGTGCCAGCAGCTTATTTTACGAGCAGTACTTC
few	NA	17	TRBV10-3	TRBJ2-7	CAISESGGRNSSYEQYF	TGTGCCATCAGTGAGTCGGGTGGCAGAAACTCATCCTACGAGCAGTACTTC
NA	TRBD2	17	TRBV10-3	TRBJ2-5	CAISESLELAPQETQYF	TGTGCCATCAGTGAGTCATTAGAACTAGCGCCCCAAGAGACCCAGTACTTC
NA	TRBD1	14	TRBV6-1	TRBJ1-2	CASSRQGTDYGYTF	TGTGCCAGCAGCCGACAGGGGACAGACTATGGCTACACCTTC
NA	TRBD2	14	TRBV11-2	TRBJ2-7	CASSPWTSVNEQYF	TGTGCCAGCAGCCCCTGGACTAGCGTAAACGAGCAGTACTTC
few	TRBD2	16	TRBV19	TRBJ2-1	CASSPMWASGRNEQFF	TGTGCCAGTAGCCCGATGTGGGCTAGCGGGAGGAATGAGCAGTTCTTC
NA	NA	19	TRBV6-5	TRBJ2-6	CASSYKLEGLAFGANVLTF	TGTGCCAGCAGTTACAAGTTAGAGGGGTTAGCCTTTGGGGCCAACGTCCTGACTTTC
few	TRBD2	15	TRBV28	TRBJ2-1	CASTGGATSANEQFF	TGTGCCAGCACAGGTGGCGCAACTAGCGCGAATGAGCAGTTCTTC
few	TRBD2	17	TRBV20-1	TRBJ2-1	CSARGPSGSPERHEQFF	TGCAGTGCTAGGGGGCCTAGCGGGAGTCCCGAGAGGCATGAGCAGTTCTTC
few	NA	13	TRBV10-2	TRBJ2-1	CAAGRSVYNEQFF	TGCGCAGCAGGGAGGAGTGTTTACAATGAGCAGTTCTTC
many	NA	11	TRBV7-2	TRBJ1-2	CASSARGPGTF	TGTGCCAGCAGCGCCAGGGGACCCGGAACCTTC
many	NA	15	TRBV10-3	TRBJ2-3	CAISEGWASGDTQYF	TGTGCCATCTCCGAAGGTTGGGCGAGTGGGGATACGCAGTATTTT
few	NA	14	TRBV14	TRBJ2-7	CASSQRGFNYEQYF	TGTGCCAGCAGCCAACGGGGATTCAACTACGAGCAGTACTTC
NA	TRBD1	14	TRBV5-1	TRBJ1-3	CASSYSGGGNTIYF	TGCGCCAGCAGCTACTCAGGGGGAGGAAACACCATATATTTT
NA	TRBD2	15	TRBV5-5	TRBJ2-7	CASSPVAGVTYEQYF	TGTGCCAGCAGCCCAGTAGCGGGAGTCACCTACGAGCAGTACTTC
few	NA	13	TRBV7-8	TRBJ2-7	CASSLTSGSEQYF	TGTGCCAGCAGCCTAACCAGCGGCTCCGAGCAGTACTTC